The TCR beta chain under discussion was sequenced for a study of cytomegalovirus exposure and HLA in healthy donors. The V gene's germline CDR1 is SQVTM and CDR2 ANQGSEA. The CDR3 length is 14 residues. The ends lost 5 bases at V and 5 bases at J; junction bases unmatched: 8. PCR was performed using 60 Vbeta and 13 Jbeta primers. Using immunoSEQ multiplex PCR, the repertoire was profiled, and TCRdb retains in-frame clones only, with some absent. The sample includes 95,000 to 100,000 clones, around 81% of them seen just once. In this sample, this clone turned up a few times. This receptor was obtained from a female donor in good health and CMV-seropositive. The sequenced sample consisted of PBMCs. The chain uses TRBV29-1 and TRBJ2-2; 7 nucleotides align to TRBD1. DNA for the CDR3: TGCAGCGTTACAACAGGGGCCCCGACCGGGGAGCTGTTTTTT. Translated, it gives CSVTTGAPTGELFF.